The 13 T cell receptor beta chains below come from one sample, sequenced in a study of cytomegalovirus exposure and HLA in healthy donors (TCRdb year 2017). Library preparation was by the immunoSEQ multiplex PCR assay. A mixture of 60 forward primers for TCR Vbeta segments and 13 reverse primers for TCR Jbeta segments was used in the multiplex PCR. This immuneACCESS table, as held by TCRdb, lists in-frame sequences with V and J called but not all clones. Of the missing ones, under half trace to an unresolved V gene in checked studies; the others have no known cause. The sample profile shows about 220,000 clones; 65% to 75% of them were found once. The ten largest clones add up to 1.8% of the sample. Sequenced: PBMCs. The receptors come from a young woman in good health and CMV-seronegative.

This clone was seen just once. The chain is built from TRBV18 and TRBJ2-1, with 10 bases fitting TRBD2. The trim removed 3 bases at V and 7 bases at J, leaving 12 bases unmatched. Germline V lookup: CDR1 KGHSH, CDR2 LQKENI. The CDR3 covers 17 residues. This chain's CDR3 is CASSPRTETSGSNEQFF. CDR3 coding DNA: TGTGCCAGCTCACCCCGGACCGAGACTAGCGGGTCGAATGAGCAGTTCTTC.

The chain carries TRBV6-4 and TRBJ2-2; a weak D match, TRBD1 (6 bases). CDR1 MRHNA and CDR2 SNTAGT come from the germline V gene. This CDR3 is 15 amino acids long. V was cut by 6 bases and J by 0 bases, with 11 bases left in between. The CDR3 here is CASRPGTTNTGELFF. The CDR3 DNA reads as TGTGCCAGCAGACCCGGGACAACGAACACCGGGGAGCTGTTTTTT.

Comment on this clone: One end of the junction is discordant with germline, which a read error may explain. The chain has TRBV7-9 and TRBJ2-5; 8 positions match TRBD2. The CDR3 length is 17 residues. The germline gives CDR1 SEHNR, CDR2 FQNEAQ (reference sequence). The CDR3 spells CDSSLVVAGTLQETQYF. The CDR3 DNA sequence: TGTGACAGCAGCTTAGTGGTAGCGGGGACCTTGCAAGAGACCCAGTACTTC.

The rearrangement joins TRBV29-1 to TRBJ2-5; maybe TRBD2 (5 bases). This CDR3 has 11 amino acids. The germline V gene encodes CDR1 SQVTM and CDR2 ANQGSEA. Deletions cut 6 bases from V and 5 bases from J, with 10 bases between. The CDR3 loop is CSVDSGETQYF. The CDR3 nucleotides are TGCAGCGTCGACTCGGGGGAGACCCAGTACTTC.

DNA of the CDR3: TGTGCCAGCAGCTTGGGTCCTAGTCTGCTAGGACAGGAGGATGGCTACACCTTC. Translated: CASSLGPSLLGQEDGYTF. The chain uses TRBV5-6 and TRBJ1-2; 7 bases are a match to TRBD1. Per the germline V gene, CDR1 is SGHDT and CDR2 is YYEEEE. The CDR3 is 18 amino acids. With 0 bases clipped from V and 6 bases from J, the junction kept 17 bases outside the gene matches.

V is TRBV5-6 and J is TRBJ1-2, with D tentatively TRBD1 (5 bases). The length of the CDR3 is 14 residues. Per germline, CDR1 SGHDT and CDR2 YYEEEE. V shed 4 bases and J shed 6 bases, with 16 bases lying between them. The CDR3 region is CASSRGGGANGYTF. Here the CDR3 DNA reads TGTGCCAGCAGCCGTGGAGGCGGGGCAAATGGCTACACCTTC. Full variable domain (missing parts from reference TRBV5-6 and TRBJ1-2): DAGVTQSPTHLIKTRGQQVTLRCSPKSGHDTVSWYQQALGQGPQFIFQYYEEEERQRGNFPDRFSGHQFPNYSSELNVNALLLGDSALYLCASSRGGGANGYTFGSGTRLTVV.

The J gene is TRBJ1-1, the V gene TRBV5-8; TRBD1 matches 7 bases. This CDR3 contains 15 residues. V lost 3 bases, J lost 10 bases, and 15 bases stayed unmatched. CDR1 and CDR2 from the germline V gene are SGHTS and YDEGEE. CDR3 in DNA: TGTGCCAGCAGCTCCAGGGGGGCCTACCCGAAGGGAGCTTTCTTT. It yields the protein CASSSRGAYPKGAFF.

The chain joins TRBV15 to TRBJ2-7; D call uncertain. Germline V gives CDR1 LNHNV, CDR2 YYDKDF (reference sequence). The V end was cut by 0 bases, the J end by 4 bases, with 7 bases between. The CDR3 length is 13 residues. The CDR3 is CATSRDAAYEQYF. The DNA for the CDR3 is TGTGCCACCAGCAGAGATGCGGCTTACGAGCAGTACTTC. The whole variable domain, remainder taken from reference TRBV15 and TRBJ2-7, is DAMVIQNPRYQVTQFGKPVTLSCSQTLNHNVMYWYQQKSSQAPKLLFHYYDKDFNNEADTPDNFQSRRPNTSFCFLDIRSPGLGDTAMYLCATSRDAAYEQYFGPGTRLTVT.

The chain is built from TRBV5-1 and TRBJ1-2; 10 nucleotides agree with TRBD1. Looked up from germline, CDR1 is SGHRS and CDR2 is YFSETQ. This CDR3 contains 16 residues. V gave up 0 bases and J gave up 6 bases; unmatched junction bases: 8. This chain's CDR3 is CASSLDTTGGSNGYTF. As DNA, the CDR3 is TGCGCCAGCAGCTTGGATACGACAGGGGGCTCAAATGGCTACACCTTC.

This rearrangement joins TRBV6-5 to TRBJ1-1, with no clear D. CDR3 length: 15 amino acids. CDR1 and CDR2 (germline): MNHEY, SVGAGI. V shed 5 bases and J shed 0 bases, with 13 bases lying between them. The CDR3 DNA follows: TGTGCCAGCAGTCTTGGACTGAGCATGAACACTGAAGCTTTCTTT. Its translation is CASSLGLSMNTEAFF.

The CDR3 DNA reads as TGCGCCAGCAGCCCCGGGTCGGGGAGAAACACTGAAGCTTTCTTT. Its translation: CASSPGSGRNTEAFF. The chain links TRBV5-1 to TRBJ1-1; D not certain. Germline V lookup: CDR1 SGHRS, CDR2 YFSETQ. Deletions cut 4 bases from V and 2 bases from J, with 15 bases between. The CDR3 sequence is 15 residues long.

This chain connects TRBV23-1 to TRBJ1-6; D remains unclear. TRBV23-1 is placed among ORFs of uncertain function. V was cut by 6 bases and J by 8 bases, with 20 bases left in between. This CDR3 contains 16 residues. The CDR3 here is CASRTLLYSGDSPLHF. The CDR3 DNA follows: TGCGCCAGCAGAACCCTACTGTACAGTGGCGATTCACCCCTCCACTTT.

The chain is built from TRBV19 and TRBJ1-4; TRBD1 agrees at 8 bases. The CDR3 is made up of 15 amino acids. CDR1 and CDR2 from the germline V gene are LNHDA and SQIVND (reference sequence). V was clipped by 4 bases and J by 3 bases; unmatched bases: 4. The CDR3 DNA reads TGTGCCAGTAGTACAACAGGGGGTTCTAATGAAAAACTGTTTTTT. This sequence encodes CASSTTGGSNEKLFF.